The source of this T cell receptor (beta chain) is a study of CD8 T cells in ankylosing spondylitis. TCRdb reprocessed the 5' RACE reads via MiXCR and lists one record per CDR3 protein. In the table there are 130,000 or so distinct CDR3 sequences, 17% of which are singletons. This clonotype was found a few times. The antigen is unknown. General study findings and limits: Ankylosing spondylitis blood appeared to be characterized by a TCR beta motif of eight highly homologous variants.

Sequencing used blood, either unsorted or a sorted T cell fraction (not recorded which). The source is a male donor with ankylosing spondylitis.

CDR3 protein: CASSQNPGTAYEQYF. The CDR3 nucleotides are TGTGCCAGCAGCCAGAATCCCGGGACAGCCTACGAGCAGTACTTC. The V gene is TRBV4-2, the J gene TRBJ2-7; 7 nucleotides match TRBD1. The germline V gene has CDR1 LGHNA and CDR2 YNFKEQ. V gave up 3 bases and J gave up 2 bases; unmatched junction bases: 7. The CDR3 consists of 15 residues.